This TCR beta chain is drawn from a study of T cells after yellow fever vaccination. At the level of the study: The fractions with low cell numbers were processed using SMART-Seq v4 Ultra Low Input.

General study findings and limits: Primary-vaccination clones mostly resurfaced post-booster (just under 98% CD4, more than 85% CD8). Clonotype sharing between CD4 and CD8 compartments was small.

V gave up 2 bases and J gave up 2 bases, with 7 bases separating them. CDR3 size: 14 residues. The V gene's germline CDR1 is ENHRY and CDR2 SYGVKD. TCRdb reprocessed the 5' RACE reads via MiXCR and lists one record per CDR3 protein. The table shows 100,000 to 150,000 distinct CDR3 sequences, with 7.4% occurring only once. In this sample, this clonotype turned up many times. The antigen is undetermined. The chain combines TRBV10-3 with TRBJ2-1; no definite D call. The specimen comprised CD4+ T cells sorted from PBMCs, sampled roughly 10 days after the first yellow fever vaccination. The sequence derives from a man aged 18 to 30 who received the YFV17D yellow fever vaccine. This CDR3 reads CAISEAVAYNEQFF. The CDR3 DNA is TGTGCCATCAGTGAGGCGGTGGCCTACAATGAGCAGTTCTTC.